This T cell receptor (beta chain) was obtained from a study of T-cell memory formation after mild COVID-19. This clonotype came up a few times. The CDR3 extends over 15 amino acids. Trimming took 5 bases from V and 3 from J, leaving 16 bases between them. Germline V CDR1 and CDR2: SEHNR, FQNEAQ (reference sequence). TCRdb processed the 5' RACE reads anew with MiXCR; each CDR3 protein has one entry. This sample carries about 110,000 distinct CDR3 sequences, around a fifth of them seen once, and the ten largest clones take roughly 37%. The chain couples TRBV7-9 to TRBJ1-1; D unclear. The TCR sequence derives from a man younger than 35 who had mild COVID-19 (a few samples of this study predate the infection). Cell type and time point are not known. Sequenced sample: PBMCs or a T cell subset sorted from them (not recorded which). The CDR3 protein is CASSNRSGVDTEAFF. In DNA, the CDR3 is TGTGCCAGCAGCAATCGCTCCGGGGTGGACACTGAAGCTTTCTTT.